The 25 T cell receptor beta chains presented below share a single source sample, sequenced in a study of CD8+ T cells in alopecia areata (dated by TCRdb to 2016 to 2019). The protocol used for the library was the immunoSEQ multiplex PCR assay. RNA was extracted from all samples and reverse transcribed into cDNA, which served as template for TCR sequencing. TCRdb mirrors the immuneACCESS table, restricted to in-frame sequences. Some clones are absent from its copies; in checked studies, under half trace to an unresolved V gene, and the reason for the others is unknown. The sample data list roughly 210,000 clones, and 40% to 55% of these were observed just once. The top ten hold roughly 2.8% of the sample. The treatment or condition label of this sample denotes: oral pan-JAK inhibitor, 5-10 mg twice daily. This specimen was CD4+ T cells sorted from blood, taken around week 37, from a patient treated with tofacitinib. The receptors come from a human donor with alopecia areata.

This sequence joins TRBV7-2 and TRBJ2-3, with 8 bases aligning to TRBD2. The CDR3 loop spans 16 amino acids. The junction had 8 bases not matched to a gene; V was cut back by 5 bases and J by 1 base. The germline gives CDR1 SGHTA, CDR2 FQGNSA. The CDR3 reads CASSLRSGSGTDTQYF. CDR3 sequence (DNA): TGTGCCAGCAGCCTTAGAAGCGGGAGTGGCACAGATACGCAGTATTTT.

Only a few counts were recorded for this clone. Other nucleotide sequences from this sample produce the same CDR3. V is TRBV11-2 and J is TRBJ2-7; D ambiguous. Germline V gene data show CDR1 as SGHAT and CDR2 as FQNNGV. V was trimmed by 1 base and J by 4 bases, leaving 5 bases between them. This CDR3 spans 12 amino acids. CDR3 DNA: TGTGCCAGCAGCTTAGTGGGGTACGAGCAGTACTTC. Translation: CASSLVGYEQYF.

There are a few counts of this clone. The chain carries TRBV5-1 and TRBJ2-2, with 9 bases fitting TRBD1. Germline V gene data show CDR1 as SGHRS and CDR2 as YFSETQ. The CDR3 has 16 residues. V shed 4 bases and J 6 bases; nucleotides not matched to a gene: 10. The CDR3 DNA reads TGCGCCAGCAGCCTCCGGGACAGGGTCTTAGCCGGGGAGCTGTTTTTT. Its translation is CASSLRDRVLAGELFF. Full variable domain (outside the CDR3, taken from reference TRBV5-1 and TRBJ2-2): KAGVTQTPRYLIKTRGQQVTLSCSPISGHRSVSWYQQTPGQGLQFLFEYFSETQRNKGNFPGRFSGRQFSNSRSEMNVSTLELGDSALYLCASSLRDRVLAGELFFGEGSRLTVL.

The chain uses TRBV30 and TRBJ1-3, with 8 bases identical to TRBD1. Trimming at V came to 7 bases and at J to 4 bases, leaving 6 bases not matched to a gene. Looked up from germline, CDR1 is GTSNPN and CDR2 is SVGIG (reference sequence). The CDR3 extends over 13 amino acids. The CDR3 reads CAYQGARGNTIYF. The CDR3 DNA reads TGTGCCTATCAGGGGGCGCGGGGAAACACCATATATTTT.

CDR3 nucleotides: TGTGCCAGCAGTGTAAGACTAGCGGGATCTTCCTACAATGAGCAGTTCTTC. Protein product: CASSVRLAGSSYNEQFF. The rearrangement links TRBV27 to TRBJ2-1; 11 bases agree with TRBD2. Germline CDR1 is MNHEY and CDR2 is SMNVEV (reference sequence). The ends lost 5 bases at V and 1 base at J; junction bases unmatched: 7. This CDR3 comprises 17 residues.

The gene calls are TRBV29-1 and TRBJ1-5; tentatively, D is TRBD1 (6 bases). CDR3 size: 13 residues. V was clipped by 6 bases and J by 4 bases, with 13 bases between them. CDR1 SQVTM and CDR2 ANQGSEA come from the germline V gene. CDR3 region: CSVVTGINQPQHF. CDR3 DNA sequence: TGCAGCGTCGTTACAGGGATAAATCAGCCCCAGCATTTT.

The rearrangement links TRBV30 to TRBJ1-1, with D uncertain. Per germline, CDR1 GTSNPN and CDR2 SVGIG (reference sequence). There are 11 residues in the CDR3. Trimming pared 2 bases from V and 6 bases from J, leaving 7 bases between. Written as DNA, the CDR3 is TGTGCCTGGAGTCCGCGGTCTGAAGCTTTCTTT. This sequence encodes CAWSPRSEAFF.

The CDR3, as DNA: TGTGCCAGCAGCCCCACTAGCGGGAGGTGGGATACGCAGTATTTT. Protein sequence: CASSPTSGRWDTQYF. V is TRBV7-2 and J is TRBJ2-3, with TRBD2 identical over 12 bases. The CDR3 contains 15 residues. The germline gives CDR1 SGHTA, CDR2 FQGNSA. V was pared by 5 bases and J by 6 bases, with 6 bases of the junction left unmatched.

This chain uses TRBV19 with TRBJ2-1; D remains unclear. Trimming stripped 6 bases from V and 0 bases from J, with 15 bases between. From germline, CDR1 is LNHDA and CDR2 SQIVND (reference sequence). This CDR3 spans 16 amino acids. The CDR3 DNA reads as TGTGCCAGTAGCACAAAGAGATGGAGCTCCTACAATGAGCAGTTCTTC. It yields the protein CASSTKRWSSYNEQFF.

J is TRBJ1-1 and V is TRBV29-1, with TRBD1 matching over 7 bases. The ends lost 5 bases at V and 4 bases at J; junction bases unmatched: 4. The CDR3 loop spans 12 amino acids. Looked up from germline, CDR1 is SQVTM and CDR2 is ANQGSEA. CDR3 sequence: CSVTQGTTEAFF. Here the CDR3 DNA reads TGCAGCGTTACACAGGGGACCACTGAAGCTTTCTTT.

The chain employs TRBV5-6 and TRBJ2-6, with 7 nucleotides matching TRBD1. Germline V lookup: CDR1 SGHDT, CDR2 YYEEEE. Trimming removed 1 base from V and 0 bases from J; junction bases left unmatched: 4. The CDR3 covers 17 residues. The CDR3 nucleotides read TGTGCCAGCAGCTTGAACAGGGGAGACTCTGGGGCCAACGTCCTGACTTTC. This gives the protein CASSLNRGDSGANVLTF.

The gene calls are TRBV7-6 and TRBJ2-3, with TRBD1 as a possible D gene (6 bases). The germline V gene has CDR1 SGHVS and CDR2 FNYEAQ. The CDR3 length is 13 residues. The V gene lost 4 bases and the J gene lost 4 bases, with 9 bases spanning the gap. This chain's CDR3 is CASSSGVADTQYF. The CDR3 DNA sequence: TGTGCCAGCAGCTCAGGGGTCGCAGATACGCAGTATTTT.

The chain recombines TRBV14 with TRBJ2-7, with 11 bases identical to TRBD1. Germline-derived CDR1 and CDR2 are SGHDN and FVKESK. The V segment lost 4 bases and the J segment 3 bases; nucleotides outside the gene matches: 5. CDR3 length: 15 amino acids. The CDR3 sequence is CASSRGTGGIYEQYF. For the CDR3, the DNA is TGTGCCAGCAGCCGTGGGACAGGGGGGATCTACGAGCAGTACTTC.

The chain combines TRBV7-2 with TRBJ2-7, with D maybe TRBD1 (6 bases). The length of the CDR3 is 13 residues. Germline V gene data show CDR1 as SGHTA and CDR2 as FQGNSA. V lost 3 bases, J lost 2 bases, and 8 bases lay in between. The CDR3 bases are TGTGCCAGCAGCTTTGACAGGACCTACGAGCAGTACTTC. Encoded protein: CASSFDRTYEQYF.

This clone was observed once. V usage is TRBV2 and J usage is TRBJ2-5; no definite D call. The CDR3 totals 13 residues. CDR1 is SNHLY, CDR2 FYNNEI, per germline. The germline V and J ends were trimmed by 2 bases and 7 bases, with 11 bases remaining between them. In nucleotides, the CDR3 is TGTGCCAGCAGTGAACAGGCTCTCGGGACCCAGTACTTC. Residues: CASSEQALGTQYF.

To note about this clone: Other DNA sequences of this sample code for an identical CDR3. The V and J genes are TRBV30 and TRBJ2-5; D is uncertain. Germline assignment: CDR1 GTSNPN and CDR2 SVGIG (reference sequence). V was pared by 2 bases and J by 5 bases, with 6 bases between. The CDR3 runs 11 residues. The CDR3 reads CAWSREETQYF. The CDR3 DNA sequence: TGTGCCTGGAGTAGAGAGGAGACCCAGTACTTC.

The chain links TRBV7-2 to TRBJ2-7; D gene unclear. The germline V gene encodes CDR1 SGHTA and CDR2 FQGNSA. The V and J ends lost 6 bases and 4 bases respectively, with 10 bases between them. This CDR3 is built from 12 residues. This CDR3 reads CASSRTGYEQYF. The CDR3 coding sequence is TGTGCCAGCAGTCGAACCGGGTACGAGCAGTACTTC.

The CDR3 region has the DNA TGTGCCACCAGCGCGGACATTAACTATGGCTACACCTTC. It yields the protein CATSADINYGYTF. The chain couples TRBV15 to TRBJ1-2, with a weak D call TRBD1 (5 bases). V was clipped by 5 bases and J by 1 base, with 8 bases between them. Germline assignment: CDR1 LNHNV and CDR2 YYDKDF (reference sequence). The CDR3 extends over 13 amino acids.

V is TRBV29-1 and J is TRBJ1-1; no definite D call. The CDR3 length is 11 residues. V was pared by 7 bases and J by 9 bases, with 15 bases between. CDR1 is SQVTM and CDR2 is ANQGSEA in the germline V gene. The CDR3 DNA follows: TGCAGCGCACCGGGCCCCGGGCAAGCTTTCTTT. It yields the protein CSAPGPGQAFF.

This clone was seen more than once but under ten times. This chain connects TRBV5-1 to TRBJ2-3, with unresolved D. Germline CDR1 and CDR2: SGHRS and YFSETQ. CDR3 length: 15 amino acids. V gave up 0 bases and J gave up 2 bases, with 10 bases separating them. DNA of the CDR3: TGCGCCAGCAGCTTGGCCGAAGCGCCCACAGATACGCAGTATTTT. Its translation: CASSLAEAPTDTQYF.

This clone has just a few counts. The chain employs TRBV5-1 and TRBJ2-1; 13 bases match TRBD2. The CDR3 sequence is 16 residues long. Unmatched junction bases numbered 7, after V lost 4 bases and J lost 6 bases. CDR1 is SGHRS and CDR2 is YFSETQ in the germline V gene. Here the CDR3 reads CASSTGTSGALNEQFF. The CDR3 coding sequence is TGCGCCAGCAGCACAGGGACTAGCGGGGCTCTCAATGAGCAGTTCTTC.

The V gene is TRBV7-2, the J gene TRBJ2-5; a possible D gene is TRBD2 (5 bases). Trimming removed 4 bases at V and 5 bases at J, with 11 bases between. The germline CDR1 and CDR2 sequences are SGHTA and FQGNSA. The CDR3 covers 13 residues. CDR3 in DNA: TGTGCCAGCAGCTCGTCAGAGGGCGAGACCCAGTACTTC. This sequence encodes CASSSSEGETQYF.

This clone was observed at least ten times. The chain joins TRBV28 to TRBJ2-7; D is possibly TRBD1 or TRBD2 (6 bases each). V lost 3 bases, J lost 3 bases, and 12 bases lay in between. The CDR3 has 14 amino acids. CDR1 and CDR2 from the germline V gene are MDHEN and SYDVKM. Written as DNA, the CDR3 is TGTGCCAGCAGTTTCACCGGGGGCGACTACGAGCAGTACTTC. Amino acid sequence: CASSFTGGDYEQYF.

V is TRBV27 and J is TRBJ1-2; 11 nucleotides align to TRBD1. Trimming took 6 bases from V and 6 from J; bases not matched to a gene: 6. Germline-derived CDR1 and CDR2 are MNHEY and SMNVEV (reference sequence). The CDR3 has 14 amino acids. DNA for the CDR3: TGTGCCAGCAGGACCGGGACAGGGGGTCATGGCTACACCTTC. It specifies CASRTGTGGHGYTF.

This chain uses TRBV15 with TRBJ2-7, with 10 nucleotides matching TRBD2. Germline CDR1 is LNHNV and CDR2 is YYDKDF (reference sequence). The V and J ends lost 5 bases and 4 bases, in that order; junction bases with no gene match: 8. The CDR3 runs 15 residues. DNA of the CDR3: TGTGCCACCAGCGAGCCGGGACTAGCGTCATACGAGCAGTACTTC. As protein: CATSEPGLASYEQYF.